The 20 T cell receptor beta chains below were found in one sample sequenced in a study of OX40 agonist ivuxolimab in advanced cancers. Assay used: immunoSEQ multiplex PCR; TCRdb lists only in-frame clones, some missing. The sample includes tens of thousands of clones, roughly 84% of them seen just once. The sequenced sample was CD4+ or CD8+ T cells sorted from blood, obtained in a trial of the OX40 agonist ivuxolimab. Every receptor here comes from an adult with an advanced solid tumor such as melanoma, head and neck, liver or kidney cancer.

The chain uses TRBV14 and TRBJ2-5, with unresolved D. Between the trimmed V and J ends, which lost 4 bases and 5 bases, there was a span of 11 bases. Germline V CDR1 and CDR2: SGHDN, FVKESK. The CDR3 consists of 13 residues. CDR3 region: CASSRSYGETQYF. CDR3 nucleotide sequence: TGTGCCAGCAGCCGGTCATATGGGGAGACCCAGTACTTC. The whole variable domain, filled in from reference TRBV14 and TRBJ2-5, reads EAGVTQFPSHSVIEKGQTVTLRCDPISGHDNLYWYRRVMGKEIKFLLHFVKESKQDESGMPNNRFLAERTGGTYSTLKVQPAELEDSGVYFCASSRSYGETQYFGPGTRLLVL.

The chain uses TRBV10-2 and TRBJ1-5, with D possibly being TRBD1 (5 bases). CDR1 WSHSY and CDR2 SAAADI come from the germline V gene. The CDR3 length is 13 residues. V dropped 0 bases and J dropped 8 bases, with 8 bases sitting between them. Here the CDR3 reads CASSESVGEPQHF. The CDR3 DNA follows: TGCGCCAGCAGTGAGTCGGTAGGGGAGCCCCAGCATTTT.

This rearrangement joins TRBV11-1 to TRBJ2-7; possible D gene TRBD2, 6 bases. The CDR3 has 11 amino acids. Germline CDR1 and CDR2: SGHAT and FQDESV (reference sequence). V lost 4 bases, J lost 9 bases, and 10 bases lay in between. In nucleotides, the CDR3 is TGTGCCAGCAGCTCTGTCGGGGGGCAGTACTTC. It is translated as CASSSVGGQYF.

The chain is built from TRBV4-3 and TRBJ2-3; unclear D gene. The CDR3 runs 14 residues. V lost 3 bases and J 0 bases, leaving 7 bases between the germline ends. Looked up from germline, CDR1 is LGHNA and CDR2 is YSLEER. CDR3 region: CASSQGYSTDTQYF. The CDR3 nucleotides are TGCGCCAGCAGCCAGGGATATAGCACAGATACGCAGTATTTT.

The chain uses TRBV7-2 and TRBJ2-1; TRBD2 agrees at 10 bases. In germline, CDR1 is SGHTA, CDR2 FQGNSA. The CDR3 contains 15 residues. J gave up 5 bases and V 5 bases, and 6 bases lay outside the gene matches. DNA for the CDR3: TGTGCCAGCAGCATAAGCGGGAGGGCCGACAATGAGCAGTTCTTC. As protein: CASSISGRADNEQFF.

The CDR3 sequence: CASSKPDREYRYEQFF. DNA of the CDR3: TGTGCCAGCAGCAAACCCGACAGGGAATATCGGTATGAGCAGTTCTTC. J is TRBJ2-1 and V is TRBV7-9, with 7 bases identical to TRBD1. The V gene's germline CDR1 is SEHNR and CDR2 FQNEAQ (reference sequence). CDR3 length: 16 residues. The junction had 15 bases not matched to a gene; V was cut back by 5 bases and J by 8 bases.

V usage is TRBV28 and J usage is TRBJ1-4; 7 nucleotides match TRBD1. CDR1 is MDHEN, CDR2 SYDVKM, per germline. This CDR3 is 15 amino acids long. The V gene end was trimmed by 2 bases and the J gene end by 6 bases; junction bases not matched to a gene: 6. The chain's CDR3 is CASSLNRGIYEKLFF. In nucleotides, the CDR3 is TGTGCCAGCAGTTTAAACAGGGGAATATATGAAAAACTGTTTTTT.

This CDR3 is CASSIALQVRKGGANVLTF. In DNA form, the CDR3 reads TGTGCCAGTAGTATAGCCCTACAGGTACGAAAAGGTGGGGCCAACGTCCTGACTTTC. V is TRBV19 and J is TRBJ2-6, with D possibly matching TRBD1 (5 bases). Between the trimmed V and J ends, which lost 1 base and 3 bases, there was a span of 19 bases. The CDR3 spans 19 residues. Germline V gene lookup returns CDR1 LNHDA and CDR2 SQIVND (reference sequence).

V usage is TRBV11-2 and J usage is TRBJ2-7; D might be TRBD1 (6 bases). CDR3 length equals 14 residues. Germline CDR1 and CDR2: SGHAT and FQNNGV. Trimming left V 5 bases short and J 1 base short, with 12 bases between. This CDR3 is CASSPQGPSYEQYF. CDR3 DNA: TGTGCCAGCAGCCCCCAGGGGCCGTCCTACGAGCAGTACTTC.

This clone was detected only a few times. The rearrangement links TRBV18 to TRBJ1-6, with TRBD1 matching over 8 bases. This CDR3 comprises 16 residues. Germline V gene lookup returns CDR1 KGHSH and CDR2 LQKENI. V was pared by 4 bases and J by 7 bases, with 9 bases of the junction left unmatched. The CDR3 region has the DNA TGTGCCAGCTCACAAGGACAGGGATTGGAGAATTCACCCCTCCACTTT. Protein product: CASSQGQGLENSPLHF.

The rearrangement uses TRBV4-3 and TRBJ1-4, with D possibly being TRBD1 (6 bases). In germline, CDR1 is LGHNA, CDR2 YSLEER. V lost 4 bases and J lost 6, with 15 bases in between. The CDR3 has 15 amino acids. The CDR3 here is CASSPNRVGDEKLFF. The DNA for the CDR3 is TGCGCCAGCAGCCCAAACAGGGTAGGGGATGAAAAACTGTTTTTT.

The chain has TRBV7-9 and TRBJ2-7, with 12 bases lining up with TRBD2. J gave up 2 bases and V 5 bases, and 4 bases lay outside the gene matches. The CDR3 has 15 amino acids. Germline-derived CDR1 and CDR2 are SEHNR and FQNEAQ (reference sequence). The CDR3 loop is CASSMTSGGAYEQYF. The CDR3 nucleotides read TGTGCCAGCAGCATGACTAGCGGGGGAGCCTACGAGCAGTACTTC. Drawing the rest from reference TRBV7-9 and TRBJ2-7, the complete variable domain is DTGVSQNPRHKITKRGQNVTFRCDPISEHNRLYWYRQTLGQGPEFLTYFQNEAQLEKSRLLSDRFSAERPKGSFSTLEIQRTEQGDSAMYLCASSMTSGGAYEQYFGPGTRLTVT.

This chain uses TRBV19 with TRBJ1-1; 12 bases line up with TRBD1. Losses at the gene ends were 6 bases for V and 1 base for J; bases not matched to a gene: 12. CDR1 is LNHDA and CDR2 is SQIVND in the germline V gene (reference sequence). The CDR3 sequence is 18 residues long. DNA for the CDR3: TGTGCCAGTAGCACCTCCTTGGGACAGGGGGCTCCGAACACTGAAGCTTTCTTT. Residues: CASSTSLGQGAPNTEAFF.

The chain couples TRBV28 to TRBJ1-2; maybe TRBD1 (5 bases). CDR3 length equals 13 residues. The germline gives CDR1 MDHEN, CDR2 SYDVKM. Trimming pared 6 bases from V and 4 bases from J, leaving 12 bases between. CDR3 loop: CASSSGGTYGYTF. CDR3 DNA: TGTGCCAGCAGCTCAGGAGGGACCTATGGCTACACCTTC.

This chain links TRBV6-1 with TRBJ1-3; D might be TRBD1 (5 bases). Trimming took off 2 bases at V and 2 bases at J, with 22 bases between the two ends. The germline CDR1 and CDR2 sequences are MNHNS and SASEGT. The CDR3 sequence is 19 residues long. The CDR3 sequence is CASSEKVRAVLLPGNTIYF. Here the CDR3 DNA reads TGTGCCAGCAGTGAAAAGGTCAGGGCTGTTCTTTTGCCTGGAAACACCATATATTTT.

This clone was seen more than once but under ten times. The chain is built from TRBV18 and TRBJ2-1; D may correspond to TRBD1 or TRBD2 (5 bases each). Germline V gene lookup returns CDR1 KGHSH and CDR2 LQKENI. The length of the CDR3 is 15 residues. V was pared by 0 bases and J by 9 bases, with 15 bases between. CDR3 protein: CASSPPSGQRGEQFF. DNA of the CDR3: TGTGCCAGCTCACCACCGAGCGGACAAAGGGGTGAGCAGTTCTTC.

The V call is TRBV10-2, the J call TRBJ1-1; possibly TRBD1 for D (5 bases). The V gene's germline CDR1 is WSHSY and CDR2 SAAADI. V lost 11 bases to trimming and J lost 8 bases, with 18 bases between them. This CDR3 comprises 12 residues. The CDR3 DNA reads TGCGCCGCGGGAAGGGGCCCTCCGGAAGCTTTCTTT. Translated: CAAGRGPPEAFF.

The J gene is TRBJ2-1, the V gene TRBV7-9, with D possibly TRBD2 on 5 matching bases. CDR3 size: 12 residues. Between the trimmed V and J ends, which lost 4 bases and 8 bases, there was a span of 9 bases. Germline loops: CDR1 SEHNR, CDR2 FQNEAQ (reference sequence). CDR3 region: CASSSYGDEQFF. The CDR3, as DNA: TGTGCCAGCAGCTCATACGGGGATGAGCAGTTCTTC.

The rearrangement uses TRBV7-2 and TRBJ2-3, with TRBD1 as a possible D gene (6 bases). The CDR3 is 17 residues long. Germline V gives CDR1 SGHTA, CDR2 FQGNSA. The V end was cut by 1 base, the J end by 5 bases, with 19 bases between. This CDR3 is CASSLGAPGAGKDTQYF. The CDR3 DNA sequence: TGTGCCAGCAGCTTAGGTGCGCCAGGGGCAGGTAAAGATACGCAGTATTTT.

The rearrangement uses TRBV13 and TRBJ2-3, with 9 nucleotides matching TRBD1. The ends lost 5 bases at V and 3 bases at J; junction bases unmatched: 15. This CDR3 comprises 18 residues. The germline V gene encodes CDR1 PRHDT and CDR2 FYEKMQ (reference sequence). The CDR3 loop reads CASSHAGGQGYPTDTQYF. The CDR3 nucleotides read TGTGCCAGCAGCCATGCCGGGGGACAGGGATATCCTACAGATACGCAGTATTTT. The full variable domain, in which reference TRBV13 and TRBJ2-3 provide the parts outside the CDR3, is AAGVIQSPRHLIKEKRETATLKCYPIPRHDTVYWYQQGPGQDPQFLISFYEKMQSDKGSIPDRFSAQQFSDYHSELNMSSLELGDSALYFCASSHAGGQGYPTDTQYFGPGTRLTVL.